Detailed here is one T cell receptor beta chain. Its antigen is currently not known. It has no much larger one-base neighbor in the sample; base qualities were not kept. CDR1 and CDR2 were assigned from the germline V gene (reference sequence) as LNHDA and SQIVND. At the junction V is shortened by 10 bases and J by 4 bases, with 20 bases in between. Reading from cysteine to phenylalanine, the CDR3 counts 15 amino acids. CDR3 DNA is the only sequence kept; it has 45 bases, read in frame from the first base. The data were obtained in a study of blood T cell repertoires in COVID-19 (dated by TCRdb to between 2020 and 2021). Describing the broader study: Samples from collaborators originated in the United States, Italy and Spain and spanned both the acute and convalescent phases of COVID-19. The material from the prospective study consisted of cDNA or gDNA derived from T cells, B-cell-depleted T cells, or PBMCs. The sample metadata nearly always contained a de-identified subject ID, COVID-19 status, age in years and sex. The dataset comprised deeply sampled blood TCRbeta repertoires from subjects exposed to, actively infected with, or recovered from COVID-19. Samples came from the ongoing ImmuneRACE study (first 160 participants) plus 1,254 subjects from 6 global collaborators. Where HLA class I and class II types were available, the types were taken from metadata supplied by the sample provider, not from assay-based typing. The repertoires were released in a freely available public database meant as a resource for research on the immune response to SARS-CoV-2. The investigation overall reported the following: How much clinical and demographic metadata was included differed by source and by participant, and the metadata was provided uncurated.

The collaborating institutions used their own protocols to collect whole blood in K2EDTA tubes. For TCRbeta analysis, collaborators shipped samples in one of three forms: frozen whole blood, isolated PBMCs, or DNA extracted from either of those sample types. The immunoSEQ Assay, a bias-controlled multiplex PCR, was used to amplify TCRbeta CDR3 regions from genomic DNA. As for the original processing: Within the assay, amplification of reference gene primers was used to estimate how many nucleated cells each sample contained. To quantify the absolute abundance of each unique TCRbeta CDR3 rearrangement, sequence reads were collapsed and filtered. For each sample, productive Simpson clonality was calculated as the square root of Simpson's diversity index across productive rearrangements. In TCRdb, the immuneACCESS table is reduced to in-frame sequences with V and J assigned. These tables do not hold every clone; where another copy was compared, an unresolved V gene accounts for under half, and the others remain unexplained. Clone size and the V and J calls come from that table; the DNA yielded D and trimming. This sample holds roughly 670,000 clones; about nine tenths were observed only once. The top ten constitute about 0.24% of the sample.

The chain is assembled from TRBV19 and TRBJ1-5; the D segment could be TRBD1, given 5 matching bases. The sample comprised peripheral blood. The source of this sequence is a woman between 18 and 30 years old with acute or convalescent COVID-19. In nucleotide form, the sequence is TGTGCCACCCCCAACAGGACCGCCCGTAATCAGCCCCAGCATTTT. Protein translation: CATPNRTARNQPQHF.